This T cell receptor (beta chain) was recorded in a study of CD8+CD57+ T cells in acquired aplastic anemia. Study context: Around 3.5 ug was the average amount of DNA from sorted CD4+ and CD8+ cells. On average, healthy donors gave some 11 million reads for CD4+ cells.

Germline values: CDR1 SGHNT, CDR2 YYREEE (reference sequence). V gave up 5 bases and J gave up 1 base, with 16 bases separating them. The CDR3 extends over 16 amino acids. Concerning this clonotype itself: Its target is unknown.

Overall study findings and caveats: Levels of CD8+ Simpson's diversity were not significantly distinct in patients versus controls. Around 29 shared CD8+ CDR3s appeared highly expressed within patients' immunodominant clones.

TCR beta VDJ and CDR3 profiling used genomic DNA as template. From the reads, TCRdb called clonotypes with MiXCR, one entry per CDR3 protein. The sample includes some 220,000 distinct CDR3 sequences, 30% to 40% of them seen just once. Source material: sorted CD4+, CD8+, or CD8+CD57+ T cells (not recorded which) from PBMCs. The chain combines TRBV5-4 with TRBJ2-1; possible D gene TRBD2, 6 bases. The sequence derives from a human donor in good health, serving as a control. DNA for the CDR3: TGTGCCAGCAGGTCTGGCGGGGCAGGTTCCTACAATGAGCAGTTCTTC. Its protein is CASRSGGAGSYNEQFF.